The clone carrying this TCR beta chain showed up many times. From the PCR reads, TCRdb called clonotypes with MiXCR, one entry per CDR3 protein. The repertoire includes approximately 590,000 distinct CDR3 sequences, about 25% of them detected once, and 0.78% sits in the top ten. The sample originates from a study of molecular identifiers for immune sequencing clone quantification. Germline-derived CDR1 and CDR2 are SGHDT and YYEEEE. Unmatched junction bases numbered 8, after V lost 5 bases and J lost 5 bases. CDR3 length equals 15 residues. Material: naive CD8+ T cells from blood, with Jurkat cell RNA spiked in. Subset in this sample: FACS-sorted CD8+CD4-CCR7+CD45RA+ naive T cells. The V and J genes are TRBV5-6 and TRBJ1-4, with 8 bases that match TRBD1. This clonotype was sampled from a human donor in good health. Some libraries in this study had Jurkat cell RNA spiked in. The CDR3 reads CASRSRTGRNEKLFF. The CDR3, as DNA: TGTGCCAGCAGGTCAAGGACAGGGCGAAATGAAAAACTGTTTTTT. Looking up the rest from reference TRBV5-6 and TRBJ1-4 gives the full variable domain: DAGVTQSPTHLIKTRGQQVTLRCSPKSGHDTVSWYQQALGQGPQFIFQYYEEEERQRGNFPDRFSGHQFPNYSSELNVNALLLGDSALYLCASRSRTGRNEKLFFGSGTQLSVL.